This T cell receptor beta chain was observed in a study of cytomegalovirus exposure and HLA in healthy donors (dated by TCRdb to the late 2010s). About the investigation overall: An earlier analysis of roughly 630 of the donors reported 250 to 350 Gb of sequence data and 120 million or so unique TCR beta sequences from roughly 180 million T cells. Around 320 gigabases of sequencing data and some 85 million unique TCR sequences were included in an early release covering about 620 HLA-typed donors. The genetic ancestry cluster associated with self-reported Caucasian donors included over 65% of the roughly 380 genotyped donors. The aim of the study was to test whether cataloging public T cell receptors could identify signatures of past pathogen exposure. Using immunosequencing, the study profiled T cell repertoires from roughly 650 subjects and related those repertoires to cytomegalovirus serostatus. A separate validation cohort of about 110 different subjects was used in addition to the roughly 700-subject first cohort. To predict cytomegalovirus infection status, the study brought together high-throughput TCR immunosequencing, statistical association of individual TCRs with disease status, and machine learning. To study patterns of TCR occurrence, a later analysis re-analyzed previously published TCR beta repertoires from around 700 donors and added high-resolution HLA genotyping. Rather than using new phenotypic data, the later analysis identified candidate immune exposures from TCR beta sequences and from how often those sequences occurred across donors. An earlier analysis of some 500 of the donors used high-throughput TCR beta sequencing to judge whether each TCR beta V gene segment behaved as functional or pseudogenic. Alongside the repertoire data, information on donor age, sex, ethnicity and CMV serostatus was compiled. A later genetic analysis took genome-wide SNP genotypes for about 55% of the 666 donors and used that subset as a discovery cohort. All discovery cohort repertoires had been generated using a single sequencing platform. Both class I and class II loci were covered by HLA typing, at four-digit resolution. The number of typed donors differed by locus: roughly 620-640 for A, B, C, DRB1 and DQB1; 500 to 550 for DQA1; some 590 for DPA1; and roughly 470 for DPB1. About five DR-DQ haplotypes were treated as single units for association and clustering because of strong linkage in the cohort. Across some 400 genotyped donors of the cohort, an average of about 240,000 unique TCR beta nucleotide sequences per donor were sequenced, and roughly 17% of those sequences were non-productive. The paper's findings and limits, for the study overall: At a false discovery rate of 0.05, a later analysis linked under 20,000 TCR beta sequences to specific HLA alleles. In a later genetic analysis, a missense DCLRE1C variant was associated with V-gene and J-gene trimming of TCR beta chains, and the association was replicated in an independent cohort. Correlated functional status among segregating V segments might be attributable to linkage disequilibrium, but an unknown experimental factor could not be ruled out. Because some donors lacked HLA typing at each locus, the association tests relied only on the typed subset. According to the authors, the approach could potentially be generalized to other disease states and immunological phenotypes. According to a later genetic analysis, donors in an Asian-associated ancestry cluster had fewer N-insertions in productive TCRs than the approximately 700-donor mean. Broadly in line with IMGT annotations, most TCR beta V segments showed up in productive rearrangements about 90% or about 30% of the time in an earlier analysis of around 600 of the donors. Because counts were too low, roughly 17 rarely observed V segments, including chromosome 9 orphons, were left out of the earlier analysis of 500 to 650 of the donors. Because the 87-base-pair reads could not distinguish some IMGT-functional V segments, including TRBV6-2 and TRBV6-3, those segments were excluded. Only TCR beta chains were sequenced in this cohort, and the absence of alpha or paired-chain data limited detectable features. A few of the identified cytomegalovirus-associated TCR beta chains were confirmed in vitro to be specific for cytomegalovirus antigens. While some public TCRs were present in many individuals, most TCR sequences turned up only very rarely across donors. The classifier was reported to diagnose cytomegalovirus status with high specificity and sensitivity in both the original and validation cohorts. When HLA alleles, especially DR and DQ, strongly co-occurred, attributing TCR associations to individual alleles was difficult. In a later analysis, most CMV-associated TCR beta chains were found to appear HLA-restricted, with HLA associations seemingly driven largely by CMV exposure. Immune exposure information for the cohort was limited to CMV serostatus. Several of the top co-occurrence clusters appeared to be linked to parvovirus B19, influenza, CMV and Epstein-Barr virus, according to a later analysis. A cluster of highly shared sequence variants was judged likely to represent a technical artifact of the sequencing pipeline. A further reported finding was that TCR beta sequences accurately predicted the HLA-A and HLA-B alleles for most subjects in the first cohort. In a later analysis, HLA-associated TCR beta chains showed more clonal expansion and lower generation probabilities than non-associated chains that were equally common. Roughly uniform sequencing depth across donors was assumed in presence/absence analyses, although this assumption may not hold. In a later analysis, the rate of TCR association differed among HLA loci, with DRB1 alleles having the most associated TCRs and HLA-C alleles having the fewest. A total of 150 to 200 TCR beta chains were listed by the study as associated with cytomegalovirus.

The cohort comprised hundreds of healthy bone marrow donors. Cohort members were all nominally healthy when sampled, although unrecorded immune exposures were likely present. Of the 710 or so cohort members, more than 250 had a positive CMV serostatus and about 400 had a negative one, while no CMV serostatus was recorded for the donor. A peripheral blood sample was provided by each donor, and peripheral blood mononuclear cells were used for TCR beta sequencing. Genomic DNA was extracted from the blood cell samples with the Qiagen DNeasy Blood Extraction Kit. In the germline V gene (reference sequence), CDR1 corresponds to GTSNPN and CDR2 to SVGIG. Trimming removed 1 base from V and 0 bases from J, leaving 13 bases between the germline ends. From the cysteine up to the phenylalanine, the CDR3 has a length of 16 residues. This entry keeps only the CDR3 DNA: 48 bases, framed from base 1. Of note for this clone: Its antigen specificity is not known. Within one base of it there is no much larger clone, and no base qualities were kept.

The protocol used for the library was the immunoSEQ multiplex PCR assay. For the multiplex PCR, a mixture combining 60 forward primers for TCR Vbeta segments and 13 reverse primers for TCR Jbeta segments was used. The CDR3 region of rearranged TCR beta genes was amplified from genomic DNA by a multiplex PCR assay. On the Illumina HiSeq System, the amplified TCR beta libraries were sequenced as 87-base-pair reads. Per the authors' processing: A later analysis counted approximately 74 million unique TCR beta chains across the 690 or so repertoires, and roughly 11 million of these chains were shared by at least two donors. A nearest-neighbor algorithm error-corrected the raw reads and collapsed the reads into unique sequences, merging closely related sequences to remove PCR and sequencing errors. Alignment of CDR3 sequences to IMGT reference sequences was used to assign V, D and J gene segments. Each retained sequence needed at least a six-nucleotide match to both a V gene segment and a J gene segment. A rearrangement was called productive if the CDR3 had no stop codons and remained in frame with V and J, and every other rearrangement was called non-productive. Following IMGT convention, CDR3 was defined as the stretch from the second conserved V-encoded cysteine to the conserved J-encoded phenylalanine. In an earlier analysis of roughly 580 of the donors, sequences lacking an unambiguous match to a single V gene segment were excluded. An earlier analysis of some 500 of the donors classified V segments as functional when productive rearrangements were above 56.7% and as segregating when the standard deviation between donors was above 5%. A statistical classification framework was built to diagnose cytomegalovirus status from the catalog of TCR beta chain sequences. In a later analysis, TCR nucleotide sequences were compared against IMGT/GENE-DB human TR gene sequences so that V and J genes could be assigned. In a later analysis, CDR3 sequences and most-parsimonious VDJ recombination scenarios were assigned using the TCRdist pipeline. In a later analysis, every TCR beta chain was defined by the combination of its CDR3 amino acid sequence and its V-gene family, and reads without a unique V-gene family were dropped. A later analysis removed roughly 590 highly shared, low-generation-probability nucleotide sequences to deal with suspected cross-contamination and a sequencing artifact. For each public chain, a later analysis derived a clonal expansion index from normalized ranks of inferred template counts within each repertoire. In a later analysis, generation probabilities were computed with a VDJ recombination model fitted to out-of-frame rearrangements, and the resulting probabilities were checked against IGoR. A later analysis scored TCR-TCR, TCR-HLA and TCR-CMV co-occurrence with hypergeometric tests, applying a repertoire-size bias correction to TCR pairs. In a later analysis, false discovery rates were estimated by permuting HLA or CMV assignments 20 times. In a later analysis, co-occurring TCRs were grouped using DBSCAN, and TCRdist sequence similarity was added for clustering within HLA-allele-positive subsets. For co-occurrence clustering, repertoires with fewer than 30,000 or more than 120,000 public chains were excluded, along with roughly 5 repertoires with anomalous nucleotide sharing. TCRdb provides this immuneACCESS table in a form limited to in-frame rearrangements. Some clones are lacking; in checked studies, under half of them reflect an unresolved V gene, and why the rest are absent is not known. The DNA was the basis for D and trimming; V, J and clone size are from that table. This sample lists about 94,000 clones; 81% were detected once. The biggest ten clones account for about a tenth of the sample.

The sequencing sample was made of PBMCs. The sequence is built from TRBV30 and TRBJ2-1, with a weak D call of TRBD1 (6 bases match). This TCR was sampled from a human donor in good health. The nucleotide sequence reads TGTGCCTGGAGTGCCCAGGGGACCAGCTCCTACAATGAGCAGTTCTTC. This sequence encodes CAWSAQGTSSYNEQFF. Where the CDR3 stops, the reference TRBV30 and TRBJ2-1 genes take over; the full variable domain is SQTIHQWPATLVQPVGSPLSLECTVEGTSNPNLYWYRQAAGRGLQLLFYSVGIGQISSEVPQNLSASRPQDRQFILSSKKLLLSDSGFYLCAWSAQGTSSYNEQFFGPGTRLTVL.